One sample yielded the 8 T cell receptor beta chains listed below, sequenced in a study of blood T cell repertoires in COVID-19. Assay used: immunoSEQ multiplex PCR; TCRdb lists only in-frame clones, some missing. Of some 300,000 clones listed, around four fifths are singletons. Specimen: peripheral blood. The receptors here all came from a woman between 50 and 59 years old with active or convalescent COVID-19.

The chain carries TRBV10-3 and TRBJ1-6; D is uncertain. Germline loops: CDR1 ENHRY, CDR2 SYGVKD. The CDR3 length is 14 residues. V was shortened by 2 bases and J by 7 bases, with 9 bases between the two germline ends. CDR3 DNA sequence: TGTGCCATCAGTGAGGCCTACGGGAATTCACCCCTCCACTTT. Amino acid sequence: CAISEAYGNSPLHF.

The rearrangement uses TRBV2 and TRBJ2-7, with D possibly TRBD1 on 6 matching bases. CDR1 is SNHLY, CDR2 FYNNEI, per germline. The length of the CDR3 is 13 residues. V shed 8 bases and J shed 2 bases, with 13 bases lying between them. The CDR3 bases are TGTGCCAGCCGACCCCGGACAGCCTACGAGCAGTACTTC. Its protein product is CASRPRTAYEQYF.

The chain carries TRBV2 and TRBJ2-3, with D perhaps TRBD2 (6 bases). The CDR3 runs to 14 residues. Per germline, CDR1 SNHLY and CDR2 FYNNEI. With 8 bases removed from V and 6 bases from J, the gap between germline ends came to 18 bases. CDR3 loop: CASVALLAADTQYF. The CDR3 DNA follows: TGTGCCAGCGTTGCACTACTAGCAGCGGATACGCAGTATTTT.

This rearrangement joins TRBV5-6 to TRBJ1-2; D may be TRBD1 (6 bases). CDR1 and CDR2 (germline): SGHDT, YYEEEE. Trimming cost V 5 bases and J 4 bases, with 15 bases left between them. CDR3 length: 14 amino acids. The CDR3 region is CASRVVGAGYGYTF. Written as DNA, the CDR3 is TGTGCCAGCAGAGTAGTGGGGGCGGGCTATGGCTACACCTTC. Combining the CDR3 with reference TRBV5-6 and TRBJ1-2 gives the whole variable domain DAGVTQSPTHLIKTRGQQVTLRCSPKSGHDTVSWYQQALGQGPQFIFQYYEEEERQRGNFPDRFSGHQFPNYSSELNVNALLLGDSALYLCASRVVGAGYGYTFGSGTRLTVV.

The rearrangement uses TRBV19 and TRBJ1-2; the D gene is possibly TRBD1 (6 bases). Germline lookup yields CDR1 LNHDA and CDR2 SQIVND (reference sequence). Deletions cut 8 bases from V and 7 bases from J, with 17 bases between. The CDR3 contains 13 residues. The CDR3 spells CASRQTGTVGYTF. The CDR3 coding sequence is TGTGCCAGTCGCCAAACAGGGACGGTTGGCTACACCTTC. Full variable domain (remainder filled in from reference TRBV19 and TRBJ1-2): DGGITQSPKYLFRKEGQNVTLSCEQNLNHDAMYWYRQDPGQGLRLIYYSQIVNDFQKGDIAEGYSVSREKKESFPLTVTSAQKNPTAFYLCASRQTGTVGYTFGSGTRLTVV.

The rearrangement links TRBV5-1 to TRBJ2-7, with D perhaps TRBD2 (5 bases). The CDR3 extends over 14 amino acids. Germline V gene lookup returns CDR1 SGHRS and CDR2 YFSETQ. V lost 4 bases and J lost 3, with 14 bases in between. In DNA, the CDR3 is TGCGCCAGCAGCGTTAGCGAACCAGGCTACGAGCAGTACTTC. This gives the protein CASSVSEPGYEQYF.

J is TRBJ2-7 and V is TRBV19, with 9 bases identical to TRBD2. Germline V gene sequence: CDR1 LNHDA, CDR2 SQIVND (reference sequence). Trimming cost V 6 bases and J 2 bases; bases outside gene matches: 14. The CDR3 is 17 residues long. CDR3 DNA: TGTGCCAGTAGCGACCCAAGTGTAGCGGGAGCCCCCTACGAGCAGTACTTC. It is translated as CASSDPSVAGAPYEQYF.

The chain carries TRBV6-5 and TRBJ2-1; D might be TRBD1 (6 bases). The CDR3 runs 14 residues. Germline CDR1 reads MNHEY; CDR2 reads SVGAGI. The V end was cut by 2 bases, the J end by 5 bases, with 10 bases between. DNA of the CDR3: TGTGCCAGCAGTTACGGAGGACAGAACAATGAGCAGTTCTTC. Its translation: CASSYGGQNNEQFF.